Many counts were recorded for the clone carrying this T cell receptor (beta chain). Its specificity is unknown. TCRdb used MiXCR to reprocess the 5' RACE reads, holding one entry per CDR3 protein. The sample has about 170,000 distinct CDR3 sequences, about 10% seen once. This record comes from a study of T cells after yellow fever vaccination. General study results and limits: A weaker but faster secondary response was observed, peaking on day 5 versus 15. After the booster, approximately 95% of CD4 and about nine tenths of CD8 primary-response clones were re-detected. Contaminating bulk clonotypes could be abundant in FACS-sorted repertoires.

Germline V gene data show CDR1 as LNHNV and CDR2 as YYDKDF (reference sequence). This CDR3 comprises 13 residues. The V end lost 3 bases, the J end lost 6 bases, and 11 bases lay between the germline ends. V is TRBV15 and J is TRBJ2-5; no clear D. This sequence originates from a man aged 18 to 30 who received the YFV17D yellow fever vaccine. Sample: CD8+ T cells sorted from PBMCs, taken 15 days after the yellow fever booster vaccination. The DNA for the CDR3 is TGTGCCACCAGCAGCGCTTCCCACCAGACCCAGTACTTC. Its protein is CATSSASHQTQYF.